This T cell receptor (beta chain) was obtained from a study of graft-versus-host responses after intestinal transplantation. The wider study: All recipients were given anti-thymocyte globulin induction, and tacrolimus and steroids were then administered for roughly three years.

Whole-study results and caveats: Early HvG declines after transplant were associated with peak circulating GvH clone levels. GvH clones were found in recipient marrow; some appeared first in ileum or blood. Some patients had graft-donor T cell macrochimerism, and their allografts showed high graft-versus-host to host-versus-graft clonal ratios.

The table came from immunoSEQ multiplex PCR; TCRdb's copy has only in-frame clones and leaves some out. In the table there are tens of thousands of clones, approximately 94% of which are singletons. The length of the CDR3 is 13 residues. Germline V gene data show CDR1 as SGHNT and CDR2 as YENEEA. V gave up 3 bases and J gave up 1 base, with 7 bases separating them. Worth noting for this clone: Antigen specificity is unknown.

The origin of this receptor is a human patient who received an intestinal transplant, so some T cells may come from the graft donor. The sample here was PBMCs, taken 156 days after intestinal transplant. This chain links TRBV11-3 with TRBJ2-7, with D perhaps TRBD2 (5 bases). In nucleotides, the CDR3 is TGTGCCAGCAGCTTGGAGGTGTCCTACGAGCAGTACTTC. Translated: CASSLEVSYEQYF.